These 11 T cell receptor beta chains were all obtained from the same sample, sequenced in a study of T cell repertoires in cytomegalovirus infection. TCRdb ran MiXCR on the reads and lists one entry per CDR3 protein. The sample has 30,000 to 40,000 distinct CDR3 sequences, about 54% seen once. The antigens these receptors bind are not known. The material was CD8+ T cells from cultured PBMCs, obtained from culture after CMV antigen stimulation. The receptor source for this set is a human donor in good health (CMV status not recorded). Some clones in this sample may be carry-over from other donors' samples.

CDR3 sequence (DNA): TGTGCCAGCAGTTGGCGGGAGGGCAATCAGCCCCAGCATTTT. Encoded protein: CASSWREGNQPQHF. This sequence joins TRBV6-8 and TRBJ1-5; no reliable D call. CDR3 length equals 14 residues. The V and J ends lost 4 bases and 2 bases respectively, with 9 bases between them. Germline lookup yields CDR1 MNHGY and CDR2 SAAAGT.

CDR3 DNA sequence: TGCAGTGCTAGGGAGTATCTAGGGGGCTACGAGCAGTACTTC. Translating gives CSAREYLGGYEQYF. This chain joins TRBV20-1 and TRBJ2-7, with TRBD1 as a possible D gene (6 bases). CDR1 and CDR2 (germline): DFQATT, SNEGSKA (reference sequence). The CDR3 has 14 amino acids. Trimming pared 3 bases from V and 3 bases from J, leaving 15 bases between.

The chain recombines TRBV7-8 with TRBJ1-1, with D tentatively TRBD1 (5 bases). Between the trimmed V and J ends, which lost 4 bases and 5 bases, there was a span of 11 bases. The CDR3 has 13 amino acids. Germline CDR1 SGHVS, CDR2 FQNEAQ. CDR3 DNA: TGTGCCAGCAGCTACCGTGGACATACTGAAGCTTTCTTT. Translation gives CASSYRGHTEAFF.

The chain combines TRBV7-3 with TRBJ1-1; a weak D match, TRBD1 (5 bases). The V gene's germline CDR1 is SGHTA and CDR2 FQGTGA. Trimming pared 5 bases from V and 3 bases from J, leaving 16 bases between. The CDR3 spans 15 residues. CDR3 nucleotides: TGTGCCAGCAGCCCGCCGGGGGAACGGGACACTGAAGCTTTCTTT. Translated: CASSPPGERDTEAFF.

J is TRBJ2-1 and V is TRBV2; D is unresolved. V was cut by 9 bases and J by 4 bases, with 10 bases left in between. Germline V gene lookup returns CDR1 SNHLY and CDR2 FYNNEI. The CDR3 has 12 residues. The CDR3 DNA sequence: TGTGCCAGACAGACTGTATACAATGAGCAGTTCTTC. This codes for CARQTVYNEQFF.

The CDR3 region is CASSLNSYNEQFF. The CDR3 region has the DNA TGTGCCAGCAGCTTGAACAGCTACAATGAGCAGTTCTTC. The chain joins TRBV2 to TRBJ2-1; D call uncertain. CDR1 and CDR2 from the germline V gene are SNHLY and FYNNEI. The CDR3 is 13 amino acids. V was shortened by 6 bases and J by 3 bases, with 9 bases between the two germline ends.

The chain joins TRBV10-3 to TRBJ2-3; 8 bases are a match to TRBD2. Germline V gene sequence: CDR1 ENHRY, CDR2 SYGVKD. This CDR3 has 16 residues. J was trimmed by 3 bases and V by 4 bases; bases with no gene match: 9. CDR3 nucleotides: TGTGCCATCAGTGGGCCCAAAGCGGGGGTAACAGATACGCAGTATTTT. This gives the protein CAISGPKAGVTDTQYF.

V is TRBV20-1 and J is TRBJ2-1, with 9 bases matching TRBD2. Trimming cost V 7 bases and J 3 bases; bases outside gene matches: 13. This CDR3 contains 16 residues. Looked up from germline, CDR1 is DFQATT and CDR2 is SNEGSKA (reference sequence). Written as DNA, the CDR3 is TGCAGTGGACCGGCTGAGTCTAGCGGGGACTACAATGAGCAGTTCTTC. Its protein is CSGPAESSGDYNEQFF.

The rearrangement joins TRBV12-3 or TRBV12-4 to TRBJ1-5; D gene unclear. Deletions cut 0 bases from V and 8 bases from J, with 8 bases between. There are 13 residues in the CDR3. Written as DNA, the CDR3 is TGTGCCAGCAGTTTAGCGCTAGAAGAGCCCCAGCATTTT. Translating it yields CASSLALEEPQHF.

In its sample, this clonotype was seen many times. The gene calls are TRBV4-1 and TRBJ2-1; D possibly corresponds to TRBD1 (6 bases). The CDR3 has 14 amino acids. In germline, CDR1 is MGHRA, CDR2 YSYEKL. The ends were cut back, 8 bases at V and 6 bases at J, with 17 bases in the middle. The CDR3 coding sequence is TGCGCCAGCCAAGCCAGGGGTGCCGCCAATGAGCAGTTCTTC. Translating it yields CASQARGAANEQFF.

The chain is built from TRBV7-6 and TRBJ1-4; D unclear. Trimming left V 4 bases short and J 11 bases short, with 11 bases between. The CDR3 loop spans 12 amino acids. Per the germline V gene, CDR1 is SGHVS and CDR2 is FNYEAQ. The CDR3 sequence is CASSWSDGKLFF. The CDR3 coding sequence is TGTGCCAGCAGCTGGAGTGACGGGAAACTGTTTTTT.